Below are 12 T cell receptor beta chains sequenced from a single sample in a study of radiation and T cells in renal cell carcinoma (dated by TCRdb to 2019 to 2021). Per the publication, the time point label means: baseline pretreatment blood. The sample's treatment or condition, from its label and the paper: 15 Gy SBRT to primary tumor, nephrectomy 4 weeks later. Libraries came from the immunoSEQ multiplex PCR assay. The table comes from immuneACCESS by way of TCRdb, which keeps in-frame sequences with V and J called. Part of the clones is missing from these tables; in studies checked, under half for an unresolved V gene and the rest for unknown reasons. For this sample there are approximately 94,000 clones; over 75% appear just once. The ten largest clones capture around 6.7% of the sample. Material: blood, obtained from a patient whose treatment included radiotherapy and nephrectomy. Every receptor here comes from a man aged 55 to 70 with renal cell carcinoma.

The genes are TRBV30 and TRBJ2-5, with D perhaps matching TRBD1 (6 bases). Germline V gene data show CDR1 as GTSNPN and CDR2 as SVGIG (reference sequence). V was shortened by 0 bases and J by 4 bases, with 9 bases between the two germline ends. The CDR3 totals 13 residues. This CDR3 is CAWSVLGGETQYF. The CDR3, as DNA: TGTGCCTGGAGTGTACTAGGGGGAGAGACCCAGTACTTC.

The chain recombines TRBV28 with TRBJ2-7, with no clear D. Deletions cut 5 bases from V and 2 bases from J, with 10 bases between. The germline gives CDR1 MDHEN, CDR2 SYDVKM. This CDR3 is built from 13 residues. The CDR3 nucleotides read TGTGCCAGCAGTCCGCCTCCCACCTACGAGCAGTACTTC. It translates to CASSPPPTYEQYF.

This clone was counted at least ten times. This chain uses TRBV9 with TRBJ2-2; TRBD1 might be the D (6 bases). Trimming cost V 0 bases and J 5 bases, with 8 bases left between them. The CDR3 is made up of 14 amino acids. The germline CDR1 and CDR2 sequences are SGDLS and YYNGEE. CDR3 bases: TGTGCCAGCAGCGTAGGGCAGGGGACCGGGGAGCTGTTTTTT. As protein: CASSVGQGTGELFF.

This chain joins TRBV6-5 and TRBJ1-2; weak D call: TRBD1 (6 bases). V lost 6 bases, J lost 5 bases, and 16 bases lay in between. In germline, CDR1 is MNHEY, CDR2 SVGAGI. The CDR3 runs 14 residues. CDR3 sequence: CASRRGVQGYGYTF. The CDR3 DNA is TGTGCCAGCAGGAGGGGGGTTCAGGGGTATGGCTACACCTTC.

This chain joins TRBV7-2 and TRBJ2-7; D remains unclear. This CDR3 has 12 residues. The V end lost 5 bases, the J end lost 0 bases, and 5 bases lay between the germline ends. Germline V gene data show CDR1 as SGHTA and CDR2 as FQGNSA. The CDR3: CASSPYSYEQYF. The CDR3 DNA reads TGTGCCAGCAGCCCCTACTCCTACGAGCAGTACTTC.

The gene calls are TRBV6-1 and TRBJ2-2, with TRBD1 identical over 8 bases. The V and J ends lost 3 bases and 13 bases, in that order; junction bases with no gene match: 7. Germline CDR1 is MNHNS and CDR2 is SASEGT. The CDR3 loop spans 13 amino acids. CDR3 sequence reads: CASSDTTGARLFF. Here the CDR3 DNA reads TGTGCCAGCAGTGACACGACAGGGGCCCGGCTGTTTTTT.

The rearrangement links TRBV19 to TRBJ2-7, with 10 bases matching TRBD2. With V trimmed by 5 bases and J by 4 bases, 11 bases remained unmatched. This CDR3 is built from 16 residues. The germline V gene has CDR1 LNHDA and CDR2 SQIVND (reference sequence). Written as DNA, the CDR3 is TGTGCCAGTAGTGATCAGCGGGAGGGCTCTTCTTACGAGCAGTACTTC. Translated: CASSDQREGSSYEQYF.

The genes are TRBV19 and TRBJ2-7; TRBD2 aligns across 7 bases. Germline CDR1 reads LNHDA; CDR2 reads SQIVND (reference sequence). This CDR3 is built from 14 residues. The V gene end was trimmed by 3 bases and the J gene end by 2 bases; junction bases not matched to a gene: 4. The CDR3 region is CASSIGGGTYEQYF. CDR3 bases: TGTGCCAGTAGTATTGGGGGGGGTACCTACGAGCAGTACTTC.

The J gene is TRBJ2-7, the V gene TRBV19, with D possibly matching TRBD1 (5 bases). The V gene lost 5 bases and the J gene lost 6 bases, with 11 bases spanning the gap. The CDR3 length is 12 residues. Germline assignment: CDR1 LNHDA and CDR2 SQIVND (reference sequence). The CDR3 sequence: CASSPPQGEQYF. CDR3 nucleotides: TGTGCCAGTAGTCCACCCCAGGGCGAGCAGTACTTC.

The chain couples TRBV5-6 to TRBJ2-1; D not certain. This CDR3 has 14 residues. V shed 5 bases and J shed 8 bases, with 17 bases lying between them. The germline CDR1 and CDR2 sequences are SGHDT and YYEEEE. The CDR3 is CASSTDAEGDEQFF. For the CDR3, the DNA is TGTGCCAGCAGTACTGACGCGGAAGGAGATGAGCAGTTCTTC.

The J gene is TRBJ2-1, the V gene TRBV21-1. TRBV21-1 is noted as a pseudogene. The CDR3 runs 17 residues. This chain's CDR3 is CASSTPRGHGRGNEQFF. DNA of the CDR3: TGTGCCAGCAGCACTCCCCGGGGACATGGCCGGGGGAATGAGCAGTTCTTC.

This clone was detected only once. This chain uses TRBV18 with TRBJ2-4, with D uncertain. With 0 bases removed from V and 2 bases from J, the gap between germline ends came to 8 bases. The CDR3 covers 15 residues. Germline V gene data show CDR1 as KGHSH and CDR2 as LQKENI. The CDR3 region is CASSPPSVSKNIQYF. Written as DNA, the CDR3 is TGTGCCAGCTCACCACCGTCGGTCTCCAAAAACATTCAGTACTTC.